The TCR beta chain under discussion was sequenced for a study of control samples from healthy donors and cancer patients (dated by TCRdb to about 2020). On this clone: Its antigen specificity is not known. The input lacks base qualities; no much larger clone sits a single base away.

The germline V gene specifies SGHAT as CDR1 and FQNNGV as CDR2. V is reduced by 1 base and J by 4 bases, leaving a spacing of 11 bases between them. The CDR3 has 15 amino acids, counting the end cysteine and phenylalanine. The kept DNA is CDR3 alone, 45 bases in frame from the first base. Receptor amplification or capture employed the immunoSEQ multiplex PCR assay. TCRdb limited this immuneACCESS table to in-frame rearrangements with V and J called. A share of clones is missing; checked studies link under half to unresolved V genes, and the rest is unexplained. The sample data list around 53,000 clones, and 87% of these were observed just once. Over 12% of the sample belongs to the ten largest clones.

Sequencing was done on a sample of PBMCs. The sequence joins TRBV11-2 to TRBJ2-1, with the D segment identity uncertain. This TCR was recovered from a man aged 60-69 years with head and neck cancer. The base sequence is TGTGCCAGCAGCTTAGTCCTGGCGCGGTACAATGAGCAGTTCTTC. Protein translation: CASSLVLARYNEQFF.